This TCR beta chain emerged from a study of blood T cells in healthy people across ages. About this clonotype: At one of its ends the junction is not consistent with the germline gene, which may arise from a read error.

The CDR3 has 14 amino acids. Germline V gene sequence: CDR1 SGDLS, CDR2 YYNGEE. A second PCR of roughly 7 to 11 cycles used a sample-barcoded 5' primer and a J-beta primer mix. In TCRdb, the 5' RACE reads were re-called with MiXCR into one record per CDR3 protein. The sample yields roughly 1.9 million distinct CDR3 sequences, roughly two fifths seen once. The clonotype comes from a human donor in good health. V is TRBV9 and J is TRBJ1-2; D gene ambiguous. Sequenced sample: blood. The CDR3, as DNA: TGTGCCAGCAGCCAAAGATCCGATTTTCCCGGCTACACCTTT. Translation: CASSQRSDFPGYTF.